Listed below are T cell receptor beta chains from one sample, sequenced in a study of OX40 agonist ivuxolimab in advanced cancers. Method: immunoSEQ multiplex PCR; TCRdb's copy keeps in-frame clones and lacks some. There are approximately 76,000 clones in the sample; about 92% occur only once, and 8% to 10% lies in the top ten. The input for sequencing was CD4+ or CD8+ T cells sorted from blood, taken in a trial of the OX40 agonist ivuxolimab. All receptors come from an adult with an advanced solid tumor such as melanoma, head and neck, liver or kidney cancer. Both conserved end residues are part of each CDR3. The D gene is left open where the match is weak. Rows give clone size only sometimes, using once, few, many, or a class for an expanded clone.

j_gene | d_gene | abundance | v_gene | CDR3aa | CDR3nt
TRBJ2-1 | TRBD1 | NA | TRBV14 | CASSHWTGYNEQFF | TGTGCCAGCAGCCACTGGACAGGGTACAATGAGCAGTTCTTC
TRBJ2-7 | NA | NA | TRBV10-2 | CASRDGSSYEQYF | TGCGCCAGCAGGGACGGGTCCTCCTACGAGCAGTACTTC
TRBJ2-3 | NA | NA | TRBV6-1 | CASSELGGSSTDTQYF | TGTGCCAGCAGTGAACTGGGCGGATCTAGCACAGATACGCAGTATTTT
TRBJ1-5 | NA | NA | TRBV5-3 | CARSLMGQPQHF | TGTGCCAGAAGCTTGATGGGCCAGCCCCAGCATTTT
TRBJ2-2 | NA | NA | TRBV2 | CASISESTANTGELFF | TGTGCCAGCATTTCAGAATCGACGGCGAACACCGGGGAGCTGTTTTTT
TRBJ2-7 | NA | once | TRBV29-1 | CSVKAATYEQYF | TGCAGCGTCAAGGCAGCCACCTACGAGCAGTACTTC
TRBJ2-1 | TRBD2 | NA | TRBV7-2 | CASSRRSGGPNNEQFF | TGTGCCAGCAGCAGAAGGAGCGGGGGGCCCAACAATGAGCAGTTCTTC
TRBJ2-7 | TRBD1 | NA | TRBV13 | CASSLPGGLSYEQYF | TGTGCCAGCAGCTTACCAGGGGGCCTCTCCTACGAGCAGTACTTC
TRBJ1-2 | NA | NA | TRBV7-9 | CASSLGPLREGYTF | TGTGCCAGCAGCTTGGGCCCATTACGGGAAGGCTACACCTTC
TRBJ2-1 | TRBD2 | NA | TRBV15 | CATSTAGEDEQFF | TGTGCCACCAGCACTGCGGGGGAGGATGAGCAGTTCTTC
TRBJ1-3 | NA | NA | TRBV7-2 | CASSLVGGQYSGNTIYF | TGTGCCAGCAGCTTAGTGGGAGGCCAGTACTCTGGAAACACCATATATTTT
TRBJ1-1 | NA | NA | TRBV6-5 | CASSYREATEAFF | TGTGCCAGCAGTTACAGGGAAGCCACTGAAGCTTTCTTT
TRBJ2-2 | NA | NA | TRBV11-3 | CASSPFNTGELFF | TGTGCCAGCAGCCCTTTTAACACCGGGGAGCTGTTTTTT
TRBJ2-3 | TRBD2 | NA | TRBV6-4 | CASSAGGTDTQYF | TGTGCCAGCAGCGCGGGAGGCACAGATACGCAGTATTTT
TRBJ2-1 | NA | NA | TRBV7-8 | CASRKKSGNEQFF | TGTGCCAGCAGGAAGAAATCTGGTAATGAGCAGTTCTTC
TRBJ1-2 | NA | NA | TRBV7-3 | CASSETGAGDYGYTF | TGTGCCAGCAGTGAGACGGGGGCTGGCGACTATGGCTACACCTTC
TRBJ2-5 | NA | NA | TRBV27 | CASSLGGSETQYF | TGTGCCAGCAGTTTAGGGGGGAGCGAGACCCAGTACTTC
TRBJ2-1 | NA | NA | TRBV11-3 | CASSLGWGQFF | TGTGCCAGCAGCTTAGGGTGGGGGCAGTTCTTC
TRBJ2-1 | TRBD1 | NA | TRBV5-8 | CASSLRLGQDDSYNEQFF | TGTGCCAGCAGCTTGCGCCTTGGACAGGATGATTCCTACAATGAGCAGTTCTTC
TRBJ1-5 | NA | NA | TRBV6-5 | CASNPTPGVNQPQHF | TGTGCCAGCAACCCGACTCCAGGGGTTAATCAGCCCCAGCATTTT
TRBJ2-7 | NA | NA | TRBV7-8 | CASCGTDISYEQYF | TGTGCCAGCTGTGGGACGGACATCTCCTACGAGCAGTACTTC
TRBJ2-5 | TRBD2 | once | TRBV5-1 | CASSSSGGAIETQYF | TGCGCCAGCAGCTCCAGCGGGGGGGCCATTGAGACCCAGTACTTC
TRBJ2-3 | TRBD2 | NA | TRBV7-9 | CASSLPTSGGLLTLSTQYF | TGTGCCAGCAGCCTACCGACTAGCGGGGGGCTTCTAACACTTAGTACGCAGTATTTT
TRBJ2-5 | TRBD1 | NA | TRBV6-1 | CASSGRDRSPQETQYF | TGTGCCAGCAGTGGACGGGACAGGAGCCCCCAAGAGACCCAGTACTTC
TRBJ2-5 | NA | NA | TRBV6-6 | CASSIVGQETQYF | TGTGCCAGCAGTATTGTGGGCCAAGAGACCCAGTACTTC
TRBJ2-7 | NA | NA | TRBV30 | CAWGAGHLYEQYF | TGTGCCTGGGGCGCGGGACACCTCTACGAGCAGTACTTC
TRBJ2-5 | NA | NA | TRBV2 | CASSEWAGQETQYF | TGTGCCAGCAGTGAATGGGCCGGCCAAGAGACCCAGTACTTC
TRBJ2-7 | NA | NA | TRBV29-1 | CSVQPPWGGEQYF | TGCAGCGTCCAGCCCCCGTGGGGCGGCGAGCAGTACTTC
TRBJ1-2 | NA | NA | TRBV13 | CASSLASTANYGYTF | TGTGCCAGCAGCCTAGCCAGCACAGCTAACTATGGCTACACCTTC
TRBJ2-3 | NA | NA | TRBV5-1 | CASSPSFDTSDADTQYF | TGCGCCAGCAGCCCAAGCTTCGACACGTCTGACGCGGATACGCAGTATTTT
TRBJ2-1 | TRBD2 | NA | TRBV18 | CASSPTSGGLDEQFF | TGTGCCAGCTCCCCTACTAGCGGGGGGTTGGATGAGCAGTTCTTC
TRBJ2-7 | TRBD1 | NA | TRBV6-5 | CASGRDREGEQYF | TGTGCCAGCGGCCGGGACAGGGAAGGCGAGCAGTACTTC
TRBJ1-1 | TRBD1 | NA | TRBV19 | CASSIPQGPSRTEAFF | TGTGCCAGTAGTATACCACAGGGGCCGAGTCGGACTGAAGCTTTCTTT
TRBJ2-4 | NA | NA | TRBV12-5 | CASGNPAVIQYF | TGTGCTAGTGGGAACCCGGCGGTCATTCAGTACTTC
TRBJ2-2 | NA | once | TRBV6-6 | CASSYWLGAGELFF | TGTGCCAGCAGTTACTGGCTGGGGGCCGGGGAGCTGTTTTTT
TRBJ2-4 | TRBD1 | NA | TRBV7-9 | CASSLADRVLGF | TGTGCCAGCAGCTTAGCGGACAGGGTCCTTGGCTTC
TRBJ2-3 | NA | NA | TRBV7-9 | CASSAIGGSRTDTQYF | TGTGCCAGCAGCGCAATCGGGGGTTCCCGCACAGATACGCAGTATTTT
TRBJ1-1 | NA | NA | TRBV7-9 | CASSLGRVSVNTEAFF | TGTGCCAGCAGCTTGGGCAGGGTGTCGGTGAACACTGAAGCTTTCTTT
TRBJ1-1 | NA | NA | TRBV29-1 | CSVLDPGETEAFF | TGCAGCGTCCTTGATCCAGGGGAGACTGAAGCTTTCTTT
TRBJ1-5 | NA | NA | TRBV10-3 | CAISEEGTYGDQPQHF | TGTGCCATCAGTGAGGAGGGCACATATGGCGATCAGCCCCAGCATTTT
TRBJ2-7 | NA | NA | TRBV30 | CAWIRGSYEQYF | TGTGCCTGGATACGGGGATCCTACGAGCAGTACTTC
TRBJ2-3 | NA | NA | TRBV7-8 | CASSLGPNTDTQYF | TGTGCCAGCAGCTTAGGTCCCAACACAGATACGCAGTATTTT
TRBJ2-1 | TRBD2 | NA | TRBV19 | CASRVAGDLNEQFF | TGTGCCAGTAGGGTAGCGGGGGATCTCAATGAGCAGTTCTTC
TRBJ2-1 | TRBD2 | NA | TRBV5-1 | CASSLALAGGLDEQFF | TGCGCCAGCAGCTTGGCCCTAGCGGGGGGGCTCGATGAGCAGTTCTTC
TRBJ2-2 | NA | NA | TRBV6-5 | CASSYGFGGYTGELFF | TGTGCCAGCAGTTACGGGTTCGGGGGATACACCGGGGAGCTGTTTTTT
TRBJ2-2 | NA | NA | TRBV11-2 | CAIRGGPHGELFF | TGTGCCATAAGGGGGGGGCCCCACGGGGAGCTGTTTTTT
TRBJ2-2 | NA | NA | TRBV19 | CAAGTANTGELFF | TGTGCCGCCGGGACTGCAAACACCGGGGAGCTGTTTTTT
TRBJ1-1 | TRBD1 | NA | TRBV27 | CASRITGGNTEAFF | TGTGCCAGCAGAATCACAGGGGGAAATACTGAAGCTTTCTTT
TRBJ2-5 | NA | NA | TRBV9 | CASSSDGLQETQYF | TGTGCCAGCAGCTCCGACGGATTACAAGAGACCCAGTACTTC
TRBJ2-1 | TRBD2 | NA | TRBV19 | CASWGLAGNEQFF | TGTGCCAGTTGGGGACTAGCTGGTAATGAGCAGTTCTTC
TRBJ2-7 | NA | NA | TRBV5-1 | CASSFLRDLSSYEQYF | TGCGCCAGCAGCTTTCTCCGGGACTTGAGCTCCTACGAGCAGTACTTC
TRBJ2-2 | TRBD1 | few | TRBV7-6 | CASSFSGGQGNTGELFF | TGTGCCAGCAGCTTCTCCGGGGGACAGGGGAACACCGGGGAGCTGTTTTTT